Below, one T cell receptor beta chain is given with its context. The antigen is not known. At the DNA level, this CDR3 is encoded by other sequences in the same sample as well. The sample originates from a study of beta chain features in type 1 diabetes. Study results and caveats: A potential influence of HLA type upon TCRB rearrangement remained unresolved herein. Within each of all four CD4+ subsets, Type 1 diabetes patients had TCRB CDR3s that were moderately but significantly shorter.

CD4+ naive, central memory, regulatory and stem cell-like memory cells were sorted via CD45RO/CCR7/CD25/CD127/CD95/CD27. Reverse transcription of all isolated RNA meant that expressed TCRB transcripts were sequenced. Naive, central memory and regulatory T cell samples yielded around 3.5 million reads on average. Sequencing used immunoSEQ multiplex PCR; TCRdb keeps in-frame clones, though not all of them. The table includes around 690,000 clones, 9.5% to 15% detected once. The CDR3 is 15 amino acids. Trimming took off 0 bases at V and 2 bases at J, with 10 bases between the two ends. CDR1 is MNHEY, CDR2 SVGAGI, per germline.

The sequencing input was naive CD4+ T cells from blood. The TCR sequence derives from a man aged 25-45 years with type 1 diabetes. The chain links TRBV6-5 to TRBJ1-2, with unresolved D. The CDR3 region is CASSYSGGSNYGYTF. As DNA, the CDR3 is TGTGCCAGCAGTTACTCCGGCGGATCCAACTATGGCTACACCTTC.